A single sample gave rise to the 24 T cell receptor beta chains below, sequenced in a study of human T cells and chemical hapten exposure. TCRdb re-analysed the RACE reads in MiXCR, keeping a single row per CDR3 protein. Among about 71,000 distinct CDR3 sequences listed, around 9.5% were seen once. Time point meaning: patch test 1, 2 weeks after DPC sensitization. Treatment of the sample: therapeutic diphenylcyclopropenone sensitization with weekly scalp DPC. The sample in question was whole blood, obtained in connection with sensitization to the hapten diphenylcyclopropenone (DPC). These receptors came from a woman in her 40s with alopecia areata. Some clones in this sample may be carry-over from other donors' samples.

In its sample, this clonotype was seen a few times. The chain couples TRBV12-3 or TRBV12-4 to TRBJ1-3, with a possible D match to TRBD1 (6 bases). The ends were cut back, 6 bases at V and 0 bases at J, with 12 bases in the middle. This CDR3 is built from 15 residues. The CDR3, as DNA: TGTGCCAGCAGCTTACAGGGCCCCTCTGGAAACACCATATATTTT. It yields the protein CASSLQGPSGNTIYF.

A few counts support this clonotype. The J gene is TRBJ1-1, the V gene TRBV28, with unresolved D. The V end was cut by 2 bases, the J end by 0 bases, with 10 bases between. The CDR3 sequence is 15 residues long. CDR1 and CDR2 (germline): MDHEN, SYDVKM. CDR3 sequence reads: CASSLPQRLNTEAFF. The CDR3 nucleotides read TGTGCCAGCAGTTTACCGCAGCGATTGAACACTGAAGCTTTCTTT.

This clonotype occurred many times. One end of the junction varies from germline; a read error may be responsible. The chain joins TRBV18 to TRBJ1-1; D is undetermined. Germline V CDR1 and CDR2: KGHSH, LQKENI. The CDR3 contains 13 residues. CDR3 sequence (DNA): TGTGCCAGCTCACCAGGAACAAACAATGAAGCTTTCTTT. Its translation is CASSPGTNNEAFF.

This clonotype was counted at least ten times. The chain couples TRBV6-2 or TRBV6-3 to TRBJ2-7; D is tentatively TRBD1 or TRBD2 (5 bases each). CDR1 is MNHEY and CDR2 is SVGEGT in the germline V gene. The CDR3 runs 14 residues. V shed 6 bases and J shed 2 bases, with 14 bases lying between them. The CDR3 DNA reads TGTGCCAGCAGGAGGGGTTTTACCCCCTACGAGCAGTACTTC. This encodes CASRRGFTPYEQYF.

This clonotype came up many times. The V and J genes are TRBV20-1 and TRBJ1-1, with a weak D call TRBD1 (5 bases). CDR1 DFQATT and CDR2 SNEGSKA come from the germline V gene (reference sequence). The length of the CDR3 is 12 residues. CDR3 coding DNA: TGCAGGGCACAAACAGGGAACACTGAAGCTTTCTTT. This encodes CRAQTGNTEAFF.

This clonotype was detected ten times or more. This chain links TRBV6-2 or TRBV6-3 with TRBJ1-5; D gene ambiguous. V lost 7 bases and J 5 bases, leaving 9 bases between the germline ends. The CDR3 consists of 12 residues. Germline V CDR1 and CDR2: MNHEY, SVGEGT. The CDR3 loop reads CASTQAYQPQHF. CDR3 DNA sequence: TGTGCCAGCACGCAGGCCTATCAGCCCCAGCATTTT.

J is TRBJ2-1 and V is TRBV7-6; 7 positions match TRBD1. V trimming: 2 bases; J trimming: 5 bases; junction bases outside the gene matches: 3. The CDR3 extends over 14 amino acids. Germline CDR1 reads SGHVS; CDR2 reads FNYEAQ. The CDR3 DNA follows: TGTGCCAGCAGCTTATGGACAGGTAACAATGAGCAGTTCTTC. This translates into CASSLWTGNNEQFF. Variable domain in full (rest from reference TRBV7-6 and TRBJ2-1): GAGVSQSPRYKVTKRGQDVALRCDPISGHVSLYWYRQALGQGPEFLTYFNYEAQQDKSGLPNDRFSAERPEGSISTLTIQRTEQRDSAMYRCASSLWTGNNEQFFGPGTRLTVL.

In its sample, this clonotype was seen many times. The rearrangement joins TRBV27 to TRBJ1-2; D remains unclear. Trimming removed 4 bases at V and 0 bases at J, with 9 bases between. The CDR3 extends over 14 amino acids. Germline V gene data show CDR1 as MNHEY and CDR2 as SMNVEV (reference sequence). The CDR3 is CASSSDGTNYGYTF. In DNA form, the CDR3 reads TGTGCCAGCAGTTCGGACGGAACTAACTATGGCTACACCTTC.

This clonotype has a count of ten or more. The rearrangement links TRBV4-3 to TRBJ2-6; the D gene is possibly TRBD1 (7 bases). Germline lookup yields CDR1 LGHNA and CDR2 YSLEER. V gave up 0 bases and J gave up 2 bases, with 14 bases separating them. The CDR3 contains 18 residues. CDR3 nucleotides: TGCGCCAGCAGCCAAGATACGGAGGGGGCAACTGGGGCCAACGTCCTGACTTTC. It codes for CASSQDTEGATGANVLTF.

This clonotype occurred many times. The rearrangement uses TRBV15 and TRBJ2-2, with a tentative D call TRBD1 (6 bases). V was pared by 4 bases and J by 6 bases, with 12 bases between. The CDR3 has 14 residues. Germline V gives CDR1 LNHNV, CDR2 YYDKDF (reference sequence). This CDR3 is CATSTLQGPGELFF. Here the CDR3 DNA reads TGTGCCACCAGCACGCTACAGGGTCCCGGGGAGCTGTTTTTT.

In its sample, this clonotype was seen many times. V gene TRBV29-1 combines with J gene TRBJ2-1; D is ambiguous. V was clipped by 3 bases and J by 2 bases, with 8 bases between them. The CDR3 is 13 residues long. Germline V gene data show CDR1 as SQVTM and CDR2 as ANQGSEA. DNA for the CDR3: TGCAGCGTTGAGTCCCAGGCCTACAATGAGCAGTTCTTC. Its translation is CSVESQAYNEQFF.

The gene calls are TRBV4-3 and TRBJ2-7; possibly TRBD2 for D (6 bases). CDR3 length: 14 amino acids. Deletions cut 4 bases from V and 2 bases from J, with 12 bases between. The germline gives CDR1 LGHNA, CDR2 YSLEER. CDR3 sequence (DNA): TGCGCCAGCAGCCTTGCGCGGGGCACCTACGAGCAGTACTTC. As protein: CASSLARGTYEQYF.

This clonotype was recorded at least ten times. The chain combines TRBV4-1 with TRBJ2-1, with 8 bases identical to TRBD1. Germline V gives CDR1 MGHRA, CDR2 YSYEKL. This CDR3 comprises 17 residues. Losses at the gene ends were 4 bases for V and 7 bases for J; bases not matched to a gene: 15. This chain's CDR3 is CASSRVFTQGAGNEQFF. In DNA form, the CDR3 reads TGCGCCAGCAGCCGCGTATTCACGCAGGGGGCCGGGAATGAGCAGTTCTTC.

The chain links TRBV5-6 to TRBJ2-5; 10 nucleotides line up with TRBD2. This CDR3 comprises 22 residues. Trimming took 0 bases from V and 1 from J; bases not matched to a gene: 21. CDR1 is SGHDT, CDR2 YYEEEE, per germline. The CDR3 DNA follows: TGTGCCAGCAGCTTGGGCCTCCTGAGGGCTAGCGGGGGCATGAACTCCCAAGAGACCCAGTACTTC. Translation gives CASSLGLLRASGGMNSQETQYF.

This clonotype was found many times. The rearrangement links TRBV12-3 or TRBV12-4 to TRBJ2-3, with 10 bases fitting TRBD2. The ends lost 6 bases at V and 5 bases at J; junction bases unmatched: 11. The CDR3 covers 16 residues. DNA for the CDR3: TGTGCCAGCAGCCCCCGAGCGGGGGGGCCCGGAGATACGCAGTATTTT. Translating it yields CASSPRAGGPGDTQYF.

This chain links TRBV7-2 with TRBJ1-5; D may be TRBD1 (5 bases). CDR3 size: 15 residues. V shed 5 bases and J shed 3 bases, with 14 bases lying between them. The V gene's germline CDR1 is SGHTA and CDR2 FQGNSA. The CDR3 bases are TGTGCCAGCAGCCCCGGGGCAGGGTTCAATCAGCCCCAGCATTTT. Translating gives CASSPGAGFNQPQHF.

This clonotype was seen many times. The chain carries TRBV10-3 and TRBJ2-3, with TRBD2 matching 7 bases. Losses at the gene ends were 7 bases for V and 5 bases for J; bases not matched to a gene: 6. The CDR3 contains 13 residues. CDR1 ENHRY and CDR2 SYGVKD come from the germline V gene. The CDR3 spells CAINRGGEDTQYF. DNA for the CDR3: TGTGCCATCAATCGGGGAGGGGAAGATACGCAGTATTTT.

Many counts were recorded for this clonotype. V is TRBV27 and J is TRBJ1-1; 7 positions match TRBD1. The junction had 8 bases not matched to a gene; V was cut back by 6 bases and J by 1 base. Germline values: CDR1 MNHEY, CDR2 SMNVEV (reference sequence). The CDR3 length is 15 residues. The CDR3 protein is CASRPLRQGNTEAFF. DNA for the CDR3: TGTGCCAGCAGACCGCTAAGACAGGGGAACACTGAAGCTTTCTTT.

As concerns this clonotype: Just one base apart from a much larger clone, this may be a read error. This CDR3 fails to terminate in the conserved phenylalanine or tryptophan, so it likely reflects a read error. The chain combines TRBV2 with TRBJ2-5, with D possibly matching TRBD1 (5 bases). CDR1 and CDR2 (germline): SNHLY, FYNNEI. Between the trimmed V and J ends, which lost 8 bases and 8 bases, there was a span of 21 bases. This CDR3 has 14 amino acids. The CDR3 bases are TGTGCCAGCGATTCAGGGATTTTGGTAGAAACCCAGTACTCC. Translation gives CASDSGILVETQYS.

This clonotype was seen at least ten times. The chain carries TRBV3-1 and TRBJ2-7; 9 positions agree with TRBD1. There are 15 residues in the CDR3. Per the germline V gene, CDR1 is LGHDT and CDR2 is YNNKEL (reference sequence). Trimming at V came to 1 base and at J to 0 bases, leaving 1 base not matched to a gene. This CDR3 is CASSQGQGGSYEQYF. The CDR3 DNA sequence: TGTGCCAGCAGCCAAGGACAGGGGGGCTCCTACGAGCAGTACTTC.

CDR3 protein: CASSPIRWDTNNEKLFF. As DNA, the CDR3 is TGTGCCAGCAGTCCCATTCGTTGGGACACTAATAATGAAAAACTGTTTTTT. V gene TRBV6-1 combines with J gene TRBJ1-4, with a weak D call TRBD1 (6 bases). The length of the CDR3 is 17 residues. Trimming took 5 bases from V and 4 from J, leaving 20 bases between them. Germline loops: CDR1 MNHNS, CDR2 SASEGT.

The sample holds many counts of this clonotype. The chain combines TRBV29-1 with TRBJ2-3, with 8 bases that match TRBD2. CDR1 is SQVTM and CDR2 is ANQGSEA in the germline V gene. This CDR3 is built from 13 residues. The ends lost 4 bases at V and 4 bases at J; junction bases unmatched: 4. The chain's CDR3 is CSVVGGVSDTQYF. CDR3 sequence (DNA): TGCAGCGTTGTCGGGGGGGTATCAGATACGCAGTATTTT.

The genes are TRBV6-5 and TRBJ2-1, with 9 positions matching TRBD2. Germline trimming cut 4 bases from V and 0 bases from J; bases unmatched to any gene: 10. This CDR3 has 18 residues. Germline assignment: CDR1 MNHEY and CDR2 SVGAGI. The CDR3 reads CASSFSGGPRYSYNEQFF. The CDR3 DNA follows: TGTGCCAGCAGTTTCAGCGGGGGGCCCAGATACTCCTACAATGAGCAGTTCTTC.

This clonotype was observed at least ten times. The chain uses TRBV7-9 and TRBJ2-1; TRBD2 aligns across 8 bases. The CDR3 runs to 16 residues. V lost 4 bases to trimming and J lost 8 bases; unmatched junction nucleotides: 13. Germline CDR1 reads SEHNR; CDR2 reads FQNEAQ (reference sequence). CDR3 bases: TGTGCCAGCAGCTCACCCTTCGGGGGGGCCAGGGATGAGCAGTTCTTC. This sequence encodes CASSSPFGGARDEQFF.